Listed here are 32 T cell receptor beta chains from one sample, sequenced in a study of regulatory T cells in long-lasting Graves disease (dated by TCRdb to the early 2020s). The time point label here, explained by the study, means: newly diagnosed GD, antithyroid drugs for less than 3 months. For both TCR sequencing and RNA sequencing, RNA was extracted from PBMCs using TRIzol. Preparation of the library involved multiplex PCR. Instrument on record: Illumina HiSeq 4000. iRepertoire HTBI primers and Arm-PCR amplification of CDR3 regions were used to construct TCR beta libraries. TCRdb took the public reads, trimmed them with fastp at Q25, ran MiXCR for clone calling and kept in-frame beta chains. Each CDR3 protein gets just one entry, which takes the most common genes and DNA from the rows behind it. The sample table contains about 500,000 distinct CDR3 sequences; only one count was recorded for roughly 16% of them. Of the sample, less than 15% is held by the ten largest clones.

These data were likewise used in another study, on T cells in Graves' hyperthyroidism and ophthalmopathy.

Sequencing used peripheral blood mononuclear cells (PBMCs), obtained at new diagnosis, from a patient treated with antithyroid drugs. The receptors derive from a man aged 40-50 years with Graves disease. Donor details come from another sample of the same person, matched by shared clones.

The rearrangement uses TRBV5-1 and TRBJ2-2, with TRBD1 matching over 7 bases. Germline values: CDR1 SGHRS, CDR2 YFSETQ. The J segment lost 6 bases and the V segment lost 2 bases, leaving 7 bases of the junction unmatched. CDR3 length: 15 amino acids. CDR3 nucleotide sequence: TGCGCCAGCAGCTTTATACAGGGGAGCTCCGGGGAGCTGTTTTTT. Its translation is CASSFIQGSSGELFF.

In its sample, this clonotype was seen many times. The chain uses TRBV7-9 and TRBJ2-3; D unclear. Germline V gene lookup returns CDR1 SEHNR and CDR2 FQNEAQ (reference sequence). The length of the CDR3 is 14 residues. The germline V and J ends were trimmed by 3 bases and 3 bases, with 10 bases remaining between them. The CDR3 coding sequence is TGTGCCAGCAGCTTGGCTCGCCGGACAGATACGCAGTATTTT. Translation: CASSLARRTDTQYF.

The rearrangement joins TRBV13 to TRBJ2-3, with 11 nucleotides matching TRBD2. The CDR3 extends over 15 amino acids. V lost 5 bases and J lost 3; bases outside the gene matches: 4. CDR1 and CDR2 (germline): PRHDT, FYEKMQ (reference sequence). CDR3 coding DNA: TGTGCCAGCAGCGTGTCTAGCGGGGGGACAGATACGCAGTATTTT. The encoded protein is CASSVSSGGTDTQYF.

This chain joins TRBV12-5 and TRBJ2-1; D remains ambiguous. The CDR3 totals 11 residues. With 1 base removed from V and 9 bases from J, the gap between germline ends came to 4 bases. From germline, CDR1 is LGHNT and CDR2 FRNRAP. CDR3: CASGLGAEQFF. Written as DNA, the CDR3 is TGTGCTAGTGGTTTGGGAGCTGAGCAGTTCTTC.

V usage is TRBV7-9 and J usage is TRBJ1-6; a possible D gene is TRBD1 (6 bases). With 3 bases removed from V and 0 bases from J, the gap between germline ends came to 18 bases. CDR3 length equals 19 residues. Germline V lookup: CDR1 SEHNR, CDR2 FQNEAQ (reference sequence). CDR3 DNA: TGTGCCAGCAGCTTGCAGGGGTCGATGCTGAGCTCCTATAATTCACCCCTCCACTTT. Protein sequence: CASSLQGSMLSSYNSPLHF. The variable domain in full, with the rest retrieved from reference TRBV7-9 and TRBJ1-6, is DTGVSQNPRHKITKRGQNVTFRCDPISEHNRLYWYRQTLGQGPEFLTYFQNEAQLEKSRLLSDRFSAERPKGSFSTLEIQRTEQGDSAMYLCASSLQGSMLSSYNSPLHFGNGTRLTVT.

This clonotype was seen many times. The gene calls are TRBV7-9 and TRBJ2-5, with 9 nucleotides matching TRBD2. V gave up 5 bases and J gave up 5 bases; unmatched junction bases: 15. CDR3 length: 17 amino acids. Germline CDR1 and CDR2: SEHNR and FQNEAQ (reference sequence). The CDR3 protein is CASSQSGGGRARETQYF. DNA for the CDR3: TGTGCCAGCAGCCAATCAGGCGGCGGGAGGGCCCGGGAGACCCAGTACTTC.

This sequence joins TRBV6-1 and TRBJ2-5; either TRBD1 or TRBD2 may fit D (5 bases each). The end of the DNA fits TRBJ2-7 better, so the J call may be wrong. Germline values: CDR1 MNHNS, CDR2 SASEGT. This CDR3 region has 14 residues. This CDR3 reads CASSARDGGYEQYF. The CDR3 coding sequence is TGTGCCAGCAGTGCCCGGGACGGAGGCTACGAGCAGTACTTC.

Of note for this clonotype: One end of the junction varies from germline; a read error may be responsible. The chain combines TRBV12-3 or TRBV12-4 with TRBJ2-4, with TRBD1 as a possible D gene (6 bases). The CDR3 is 13 residues long. This CDR3 reads CANSFGQQNIQYF. CDR3 nucleotides: TGTGCCAACAGTTTTGGACAGCAAAACATTCAGTACTTC.

On this clonotype: This clone may be a read error of a much larger clone one base away. CDR3 nucleotide sequence: TGCAGCGTTGAACGGGCCGAGGGGCCACATGAGCAGTACTTC. It translates to CSVERAEGPHEQYF. The chain has TRBV29-1 and TRBJ2-5; possibly TRBD1 or TRBD2 for D (5 bases each). The V gene lost 2 bases and the J gene lost 11 bases, with 21 bases spanning the gap. CDR1 SQVTM and CDR2 ANQGSEA come from the germline V gene. This CDR3 comprises 14 residues.

This clonotype was detected many times. The chain employs TRBV28 and TRBJ1-5; 8 nucleotides agree with TRBD1. Germline assignment: CDR1 MDHEN and CDR2 SYDVKM. With 3 bases clipped from V and 6 bases from J, the junction kept 13 bases outside the gene matches. The CDR3 runs 17 residues. The CDR3 nucleotides read TGTGCCAGCAGTTTCTCAGGACAGGGTTTTTATCGTCAGCCCCAGCATTTT. It is translated as CASSFSGQGFYRQPQHF.

This clonotype was observed a few times. This sequence may be a read error, since a much larger clone differs from it by one base. V and J are TRBV5-1 and TRBJ1-3; D call uncertain. This CDR3 comprises 13 residues. Germline V CDR1 and CDR2: SGHRS, YFSETQ. For the CDR3, the DNA is TGCGCCAGCAGCCCCGAGGAGGGAAACGCCATATATTTT. Protein sequence: CASSPEEGNAIYF.

This chain links TRBV28 with TRBJ1-2; D gene ambiguous. There are 14 residues in the CDR3. Germline CDR1 is MDHEN and CDR2 is SYDVKM. Deletions cut 3 bases from V and 4 bases from J, with 12 bases between. CDR3 nucleotides: TGTGCCAGCAGTTTGGGTCTACATTTCTATGGCTACACCTTC. Its protein is CASSLGLHFYGYTF.

With respect to this clonotype: A much larger clone is a single base away; this may be a read error. Here the CDR3 reads CASSGELAGVRETQYF. In DNA form, the CDR3 reads TGTGCCAGCAGTGGCGAACTAGCGGGAGTTCGAGAGACCCAGTACTTC. This rearrangement joins TRBV6-1 to TRBJ2-5; TRBD2 agrees at 11 bases. CDR3 length: 16 amino acids. Trimming removed 4 bases from V and 4 bases from J; junction bases left unmatched: 8. The germline gives CDR1 MNHNS, CDR2 SASEGT.

This clonotype was counted at least ten times. The chain recombines TRBV12-3 or TRBV12-4 with TRBJ1-2, with D unresolved. This CDR3 region has 12 residues. Trimming removed 1 base from V and 10 bases from J, with 10 bases in between. CDR3 DNA: TGTGCCAGCAGTTTAGATCCTGTTCACTACACCTTC. Protein product: CASSLDPVHYTF.

The DNA for the CDR3 is TGTGCCAGCAGTGAACATCTAGCGGGGTACTACAATGAGCAGTTCTTC. Translated: CASSEHLAGYYNEQFF. The J gene is TRBJ2-1, the V gene TRBV6-1, with 9 bases aligning to TRBD2. Trimming took 2 bases from V and 3 from J; bases not matched to a gene: 5. This CDR3 region has 16 residues. Germline CDR1 MNHNS, CDR2 SASEGT.

This clonotype was detected only a few times. The genes are TRBV20-1 and TRBJ2-1, with TRBD2 identical over 12 bases. Germline-derived CDR1 and CDR2 are DFQATT and SNEGSKA (reference sequence). V trimming: 4 bases; J trimming: 7 bases; junction bases outside the gene matches: 8. The CDR3 is made up of 15 amino acids. Here the CDR3 reads CSATYLAGGDNEQFF. For the CDR3, the DNA is TGCAGTGCTACTTATCTAGCGGGAGGGGATAATGAGCAGTTCTTC.

This chain connects TRBV30 to TRBJ1-1; TRBD1 is a possible D gene (5 bases). There are 12 residues in the CDR3. The germline CDR1 and CDR2 sequences are GTSNPN and SVGIG (reference sequence). Trimming removed 2 bases at V and 5 bases at J, with 9 bases between. CDR3 sequence: CAWSWGGTEAFF. The CDR3, as DNA: TGTGCCTGGAGTTGGGGGGGAACTGAAGCTTTCTTT.

The chain carries TRBV28 and TRBJ2-7; D not certain. This CDR3 is built from 12 residues. The V end was cut by 5 bases, the J end by 3 bases, with 8 bases between. Germline V gene sequence: CDR1 MDHEN, CDR2 SYDVKM. The CDR3 is CASSPVYYEQYF. The CDR3 DNA reads as TGTGCCAGCAGTCCGGTCTACTACGAGCAGTACTTC.

This clonotype has a count of ten or more. V is TRBV3-1 and J is TRBJ2-1; D not certain. The germline gives CDR1 LGHDT, CDR2 YNNKEL (reference sequence). The V end lost 0 bases, the J end lost 6 bases, and 9 bases lay between the germline ends. The CDR3 totals 14 residues. In DNA, the CDR3 is TGTGCCAGCAGCCAAGATCCTGGACCCAATGAGCAGTTCTTC. This gives the protein CASSQDPGPNEQFF.

As concerns this clonotype: This may be a read error, as it is one base from a much larger clone. The gene calls are TRBV10-3 and TRBJ2-7; TRBD1 agrees at 8 bases. The germline V gene has CDR1 ENHRY and CDR2 SYGVKD. V lost 10 bases to trimming and J lost 2 bases; unmatched junction nucleotides: 7. The CDR3 spans 13 residues. CDR3: CATAWTGTYEQYF. The CDR3 bases are TGTGCCACTGCCTGGACAGGGACCTACGAGCAGTACTTC.

V and J are TRBV15 and TRBJ2-4; D is possibly TRBD2 (6 bases). Germline values: CDR1 LNHNV, CDR2 YYDKDF (reference sequence). This CDR3 spans 15 amino acids. The germline V and J ends were trimmed by 0 bases and 6 bases, with 12 bases remaining between them. CDR3 sequence: CATSRDWGGLNIQYF. Written as DNA, the CDR3 is TGTGCCACCAGCAGAGATTGGGGAGGTCTAAACATTCAGTACTTC.

Ten or more counts support this clonotype. This chain connects TRBV19 to TRBJ2-4; D perhaps matches TRBD1 (6 bases). CDR1 LNHDA and CDR2 SQIVND come from the germline V gene (reference sequence). The CDR3 length is 14 residues. Trimming pared 9 bases from V and 6 bases from J, leaving 18 bases between. The CDR3 spells CASSPTGMGNIQYF. CDR3 DNA sequence: TGTGCCAGCAGCCCTACAGGGATGGGAAACATTCAGTACTTC.

The chain couples TRBV20-1 to TRBJ1-3; 8 bases agree with TRBD1. CDR1 is DFQATT and CDR2 is SNEGSKA in the germline V gene (reference sequence). This CDR3 has 14 residues. V gave up 5 bases and J gave up 0 bases; unmatched junction bases: 3. The chain's CDR3 is CSAADRASGNTIYF. The CDR3, as DNA: TGCAGTGCTGCGGACAGGGCCTCTGGAAACACCATATATTTT.

V and J are TRBV7-9 and TRBJ1-5; D gene unclear. The CDR3 spans 15 residues. Germline V gene sequence: CDR1 SEHNR, CDR2 FQNEAQ (reference sequence). Deletions cut 6 bases from V and 2 bases from J, with 14 bases between. The CDR3 DNA follows: TGTGCCAGCAGTTTCGGCGGGTCTGGCAATCAGCCCCAGCATTTT. It codes for CASSFGGSGNQPQHF.

This clonotype was seen many times. The rearrangement joins TRBV28 to TRBJ2-5; D remains unclear. Germline V gives CDR1 MDHEN, CDR2 SYDVKM. V gave up 5 bases and J gave up 2 bases, with 6 bases separating them. This CDR3 spans 12 amino acids. The CDR3 DNA follows: TGTGCCAGCAGTGCCGGGCAAGAGACCCAGTACTTC. Its translation: CASSAGQETQYF.

This chain uses TRBV20-1 with TRBJ1-5, with D tentatively TRBD1 (6 bases). Germline V lookup: CDR1 DFQATT, CDR2 SNEGSKA (reference sequence). Deletions cut 3 bases from V and 0 bases from J, with 12 bases between. The CDR3 covers 15 residues. For the CDR3, the DNA is TGCAGTGCTAGCATTCAGGGGCATAGCAATCAGCCCCAGCATTTT. It translates to CSASIQGHSNQPQHF.

This clonotype has ten or more counts. The chain is built from TRBV20-1 and TRBJ1-5; D is perhaps TRBD1 (5 bases). CDR3 length: 13 amino acids. Looked up from germline, CDR1 is DFQATT and CDR2 is SNEGSKA (reference sequence). Trimming took 4 bases from V and 5 from J, leaving 12 bases between them. CDR3 DNA sequence: TGCAGTGCTATTCAGGGTCCCGATCAGCCCCAGCATTTT. Amino acids: CSAIQGPDQPQHF.

In its sample, this clonotype was seen many times. At one end, the junction sequence differs from germline, possibly due to a read error. This CDR3 reads CASTQSLNTGELFF. CDR3 in DNA: TGTGCCAGCACCCAATCCCTGAACACCGGGGAGCTGTTTTTT. The chain carries TRBV3-1 and TRBJ2-2; D ambiguous. This CDR3 region has 14 residues. Germline V gene lookup returns CDR1 LGHDT and CDR2 YNNKEL (reference sequence).

This clonotype showed up many times. The rearrangement links TRBV2 to TRBJ2-7; D possibly uses TRBD1 or TRBD2 (6 bases each). Between the trimmed V and J ends, which lost 8 bases and 5 bases, there was a span of 13 bases. This CDR3 region has 12 residues. Germline lookup yields CDR1 SNHLY and CDR2 FYNNEI. The CDR3 here is CASFGGGDEQYF. The CDR3 DNA reads TGTGCCAGCTTCGGGGGCGGCGACGAGCAGTACTTC.

This chain links TRBV28 with TRBJ1-1, with D tentatively TRBD1 (5 bases). The germline CDR1 and CDR2 sequences are MDHEN and SYDVKM. The CDR3 contains 13 residues. V lost 0 bases and J 7 bases, leaving 9 bases between the germline ends. The CDR3 region has the DNA TGTGCCAGCAGTTTATGGCAGGGCGTTGAAGCTTTCTTT. Amino acids: CASSLWQGVEAFF. The full variable domain, rest sourced from reference TRBV28 and TRBJ1-1, is DVKVTQSSRYLVKRTGEKVFLECVQDMDHENMFWYRQDPGLGLRLIYFSYDVKMKEKGDIPEGYSVSREKKERFSLILESASTNQTSMYLCASSLWQGVEAFFGQGTRLTVV.

This clonotype was seen ten or more times. The V gene is TRBV5-1, the J gene TRBJ2-5; D is unresolved. The CDR3 has 18 residues. Trimming took off 1 base at V and 2 bases at J, with 21 bases between the two ends. CDR1 SGHRS and CDR2 YFSETQ come from the germline V gene. This CDR3 is CASSLSGIGLPGQETQYF. CDR3 nucleotides: TGCGCCAGCAGCTTGTCGGGTATCGGATTGCCCGGGCAAGAGACCCAGTACTTC. Together with reference TRBV5-1 and TRBJ2-5, the CDR3 gives the full variable domain: KAGVTQTPRYLIKTRGQQVTLSCSPISGHRSVSWYQQTPGQGLQFLFEYFSETQRNKGNFPGRFSGRQFSNSRSEMNVSTLELGDSALYLCASSLSGIGLPGQETQYFGPGTRLLVL.

This clonotype has at least ten counts. V and J are TRBV28 and TRBJ2-3; D is possibly TRBD1 (6 bases). Germline assignment: CDR1 MDHEN and CDR2 SYDVKM. V gave up 4 bases and J gave up 7 bases, with 12 bases separating them. The CDR3 length is 13 residues. The CDR3: CASSSHRANTQYF. In DNA form, the CDR3 reads TGTGCCAGCAGTTCGCACAGGGCGAATACGCAGTATTTT.